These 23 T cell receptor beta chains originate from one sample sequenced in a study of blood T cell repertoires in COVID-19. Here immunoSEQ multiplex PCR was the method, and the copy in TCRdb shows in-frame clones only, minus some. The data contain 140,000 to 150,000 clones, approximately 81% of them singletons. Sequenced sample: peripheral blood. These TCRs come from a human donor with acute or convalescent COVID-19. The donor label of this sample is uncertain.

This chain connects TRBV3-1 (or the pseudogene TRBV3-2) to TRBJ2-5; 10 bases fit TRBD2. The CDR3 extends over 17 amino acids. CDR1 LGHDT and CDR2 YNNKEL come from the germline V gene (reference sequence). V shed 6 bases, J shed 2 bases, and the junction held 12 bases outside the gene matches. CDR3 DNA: TGTGCCAGCAGTCCCGGCTTGGGACTAGCGCAGCAAGAGACCCAGTACTTC. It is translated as CASSPGLGLAQQETQYF.

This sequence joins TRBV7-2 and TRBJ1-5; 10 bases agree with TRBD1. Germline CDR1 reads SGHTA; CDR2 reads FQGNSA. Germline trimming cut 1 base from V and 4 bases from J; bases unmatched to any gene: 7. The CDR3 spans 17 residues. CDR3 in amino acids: CASSLVGTGAGNQPQHF. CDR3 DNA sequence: TGTGCCAGCAGCTTAGTCGGGACAGGGGCTGGAAATCAGCCCCAGCATTTT.

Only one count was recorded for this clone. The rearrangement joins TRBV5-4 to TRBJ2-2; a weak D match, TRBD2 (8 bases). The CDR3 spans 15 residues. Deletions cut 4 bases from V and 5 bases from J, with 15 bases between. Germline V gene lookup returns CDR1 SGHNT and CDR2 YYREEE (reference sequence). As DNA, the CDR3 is TGTGCCAGCAGCCGGGAGGGGGCGAGGACCGGGGAGCTGTTTTTT. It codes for CASSREGARTGELFF.

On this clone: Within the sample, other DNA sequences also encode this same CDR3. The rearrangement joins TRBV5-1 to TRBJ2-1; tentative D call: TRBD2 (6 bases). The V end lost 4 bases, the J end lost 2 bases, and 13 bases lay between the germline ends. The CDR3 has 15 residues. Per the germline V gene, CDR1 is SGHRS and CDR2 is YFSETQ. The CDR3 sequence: CASSLDGGPYNEQFF. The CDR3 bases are TGCGCCAGCAGCCTAGACGGGGGACCCTACAATGAGCAGTTCTTC.

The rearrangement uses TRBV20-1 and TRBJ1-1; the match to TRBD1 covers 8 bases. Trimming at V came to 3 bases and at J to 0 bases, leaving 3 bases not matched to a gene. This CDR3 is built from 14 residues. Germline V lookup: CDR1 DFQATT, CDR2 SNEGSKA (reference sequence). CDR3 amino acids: CSASRTGMNTEAFF. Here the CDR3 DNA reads TGCAGTGCTAGTCGGACAGGGATGAACACTGAAGCTTTCTTT.

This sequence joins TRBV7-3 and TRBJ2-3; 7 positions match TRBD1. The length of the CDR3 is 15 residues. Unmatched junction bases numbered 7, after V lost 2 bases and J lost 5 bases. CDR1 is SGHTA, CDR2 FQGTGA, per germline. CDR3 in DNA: TGTGCCAGCAGCTTAGACAGGGTTGGTCAAGATACGCAGTATTTT. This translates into CASSLDRVGQDTQYF.

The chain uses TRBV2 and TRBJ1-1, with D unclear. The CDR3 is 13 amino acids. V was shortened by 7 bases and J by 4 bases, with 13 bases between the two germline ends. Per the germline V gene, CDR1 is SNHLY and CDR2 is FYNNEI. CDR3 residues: CASNTGRTTEAFF. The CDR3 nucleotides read TGTGCCAGCAATACGGGGAGAACCACTGAAGCTTTCTTT.

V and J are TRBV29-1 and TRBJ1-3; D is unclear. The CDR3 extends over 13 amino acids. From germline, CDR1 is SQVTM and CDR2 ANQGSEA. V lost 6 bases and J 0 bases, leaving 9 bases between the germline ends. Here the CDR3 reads CSVDGNSGNTIYF. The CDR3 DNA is TGCAGCGTGGACGGGAACTCTGGAAACACCATATATTTT. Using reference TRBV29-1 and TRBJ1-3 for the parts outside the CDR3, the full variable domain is SAVISQKPSRDICQRGTSLTIQCQVDSQVTMMFWYRQQPGQSLTLIATANQGSEATYESGFVIDKFPISRPNLTFSTLTVSNMSPEDSSIYLCSVDGNSGNTIYFGEGSWLTVV.

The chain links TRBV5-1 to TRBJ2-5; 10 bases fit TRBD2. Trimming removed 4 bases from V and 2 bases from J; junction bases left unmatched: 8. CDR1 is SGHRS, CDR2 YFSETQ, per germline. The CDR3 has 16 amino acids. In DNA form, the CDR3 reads TGCGCCAGCAGCCCACGGTTAGCGGGGGGACAAGAGACCCAGTACTTC. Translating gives CASSPRLAGGQETQYF.

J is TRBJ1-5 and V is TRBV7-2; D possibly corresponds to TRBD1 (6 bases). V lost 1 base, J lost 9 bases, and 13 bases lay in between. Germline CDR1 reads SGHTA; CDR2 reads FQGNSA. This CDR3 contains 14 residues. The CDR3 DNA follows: TGTGCCAGCAGCTTAGGGCACAGGGATTGGCCCCAGCATTTT. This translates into CASSLGHRDWPQHF. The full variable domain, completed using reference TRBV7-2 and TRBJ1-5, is GAGVSQSPSNKVTEKGKDVELRCDPISGHTALYWYRQSLGQGLEFLIYFQGNSAPDKSGLPSDRFSAERTGGSVSTLTIQRTQQEDSAVYLCASSLGHRDWPQHFGDGTRLSIL.

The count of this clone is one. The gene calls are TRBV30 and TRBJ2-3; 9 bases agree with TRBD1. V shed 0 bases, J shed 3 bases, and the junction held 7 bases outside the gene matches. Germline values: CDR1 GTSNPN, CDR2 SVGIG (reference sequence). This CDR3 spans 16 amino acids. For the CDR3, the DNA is TGTGCCTGGAGTGTACAGACAGGGGGATTGACAGATACGCAGTATTTT. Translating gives CAWSVQTGGLTDTQYF.

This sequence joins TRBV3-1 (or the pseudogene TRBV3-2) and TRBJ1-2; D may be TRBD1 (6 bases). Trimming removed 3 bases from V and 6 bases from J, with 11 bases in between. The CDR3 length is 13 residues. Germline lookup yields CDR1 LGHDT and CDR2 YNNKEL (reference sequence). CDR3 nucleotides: TGTGCCAGCAGCCAGTTAGGGGGAGATGGCTACACCTTC. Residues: CASSQLGGDGYTF.

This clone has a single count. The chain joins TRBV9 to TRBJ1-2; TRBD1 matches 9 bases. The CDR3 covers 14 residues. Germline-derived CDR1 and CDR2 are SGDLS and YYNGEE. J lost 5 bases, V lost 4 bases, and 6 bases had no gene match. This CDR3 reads CASSRTGAYYGYTF. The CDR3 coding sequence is TGTGCCAGCAGCCGGACAGGGGCCTATTATGGCTACACCTTC.

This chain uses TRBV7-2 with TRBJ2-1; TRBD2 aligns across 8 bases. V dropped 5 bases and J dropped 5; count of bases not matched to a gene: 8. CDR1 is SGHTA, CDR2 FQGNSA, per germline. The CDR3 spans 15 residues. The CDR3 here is CASSAQAGANNEQFF. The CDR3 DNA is TGTGCCAGCAGCGCGCAAGCGGGGGCGAACAATGAGCAGTTCTTC.

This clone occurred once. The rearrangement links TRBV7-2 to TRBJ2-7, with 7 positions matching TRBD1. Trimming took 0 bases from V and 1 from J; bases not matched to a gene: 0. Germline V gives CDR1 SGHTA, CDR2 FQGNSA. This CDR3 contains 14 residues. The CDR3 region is CASSLATGSYEQYF. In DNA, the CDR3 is TGTGCCAGCAGCTTAGCGACAGGGTCCTACGAGCAGTACTTC.

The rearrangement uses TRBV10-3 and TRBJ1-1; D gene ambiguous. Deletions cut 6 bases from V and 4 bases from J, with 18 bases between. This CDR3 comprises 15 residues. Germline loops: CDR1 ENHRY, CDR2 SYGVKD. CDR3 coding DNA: TGTGCCATCAGGGCAATGGCGGGCGGCCCCACTGAAGCTTTCTTT. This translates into CAIRAMAGGPTEAFF.

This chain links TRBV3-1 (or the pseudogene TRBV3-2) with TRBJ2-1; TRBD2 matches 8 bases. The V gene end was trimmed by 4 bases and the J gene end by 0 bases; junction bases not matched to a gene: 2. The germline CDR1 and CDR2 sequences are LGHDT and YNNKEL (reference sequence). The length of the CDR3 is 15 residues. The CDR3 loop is CASSLGTSSYNEQFF. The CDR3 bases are TGTGCCAGCAGCCTTGGGACTAGCTCCTACAATGAGCAGTTCTTC.

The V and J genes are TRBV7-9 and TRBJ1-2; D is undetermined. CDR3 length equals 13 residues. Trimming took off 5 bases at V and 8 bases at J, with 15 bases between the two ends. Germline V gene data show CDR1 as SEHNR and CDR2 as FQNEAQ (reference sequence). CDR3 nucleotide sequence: TGTGCCAGCAGCCCGGGGTTGATGGGGGGCTACACCTTC. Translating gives CASSPGLMGGYTF.

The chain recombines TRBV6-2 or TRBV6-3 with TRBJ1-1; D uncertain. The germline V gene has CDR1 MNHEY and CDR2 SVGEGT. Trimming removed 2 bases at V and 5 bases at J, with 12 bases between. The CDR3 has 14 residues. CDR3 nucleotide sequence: TGTGCCAGCAGTTACAATGGGCGGGAGACTGAAGCTTTCTTT. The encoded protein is CASSYNGRETEAFF.

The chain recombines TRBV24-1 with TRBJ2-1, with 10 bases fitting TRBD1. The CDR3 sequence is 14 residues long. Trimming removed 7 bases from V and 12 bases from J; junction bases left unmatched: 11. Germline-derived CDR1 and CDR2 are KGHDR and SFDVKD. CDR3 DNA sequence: TGTGCCACCAGGGTGGCGGGACAGGGGCATCCGCAGTTCTTC. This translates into CATRVAGQGHPQFF.

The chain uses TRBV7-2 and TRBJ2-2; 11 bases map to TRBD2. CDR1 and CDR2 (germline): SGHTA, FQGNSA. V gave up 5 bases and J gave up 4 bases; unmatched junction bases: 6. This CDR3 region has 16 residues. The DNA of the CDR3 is TGTGCCAGCAGCAAACTAGCGGGAGTTATCACCGGGGAGCTGTTTTTT. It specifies CASSKLAGVITGELFF.

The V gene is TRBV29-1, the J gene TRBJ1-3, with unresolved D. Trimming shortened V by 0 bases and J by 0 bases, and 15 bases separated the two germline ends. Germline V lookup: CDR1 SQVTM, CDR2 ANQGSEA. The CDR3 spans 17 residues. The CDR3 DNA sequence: TGCAGCGTTGAAGATCGGGGAAGGACTTACTCTGGAAACACCATATATTTT. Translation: CSVEDRGRTYSGNTIYF.

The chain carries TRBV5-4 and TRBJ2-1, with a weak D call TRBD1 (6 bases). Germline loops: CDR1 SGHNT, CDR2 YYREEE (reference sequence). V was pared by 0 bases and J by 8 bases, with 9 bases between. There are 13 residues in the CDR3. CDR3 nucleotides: TGTGCCAGCAGCTTGGTCAGGGGAGATGAGCAGTTCTTC. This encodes CASSLVRGDEQFF.